The 4 T cell receptor beta chains below come from one sample, sequenced in a study of blood T cell repertoires in COVID-19. Using immunoSEQ multiplex PCR, the repertoire was profiled, and TCRdb retains in-frame clones only, with some absent. The sample holds some 200,000 clones; around four fifths are singletons and the top ten take about 5.7%. The specimen sequenced was peripheral blood. These receptors were obtained from a woman between 40 and 55 years old with acute or convalescent COVID-19.

Remarks on this clone: Germline and junction disagree at one end, which may indicate a read error. The chain links TRBV14 to TRBJ1-6; D not resolved. This CDR3 has 12 amino acids. Germline loops: CDR1 SGHDN, CDR2 FVKESK. CDR3 residues: CASSFYDSPLHF. The DNA of the CDR3 is TGTGCCAGCAGCTTCTATGATTCACCCCTCCACTTT. Full variable domain (rest looked up from reference TRBV14 and TRBJ1-6): EAGVTQFPSHSVIEKGQTVTLRCDPISGHDNLYWYRRVMGKEIKFLLHFVKESKQDESGMPNNRFLAERTGGTYSTLKVQPAELEDSGVYFCASSFYDSPLHFGNGTRLTVT.

The sample holds a few counts of this clone. This chain links TRBV24-1 with TRBJ2-3, with a weak D call TRBD2 (7 bases). Trimming removed 1 base at V and 4 bases at J, with 11 bases between. The CDR3 covers 15 residues. In germline, CDR1 is KGHDR, CDR2 SFDVKD. The CDR3 DNA reads TGTGCCACCAGTGATTTACGAGGGGGGGCAGATACGCAGTATTTT. Translated, it gives CATSDLRGGADTQYF.

V is TRBV6-1 and J is TRBJ2-1; 12 positions match TRBD2. Germline V lookup: CDR1 MNHNS, CDR2 SASEGT. This CDR3 is built from 15 residues. The V segment lost 2 bases and the J segment 6 bases; nucleotides outside the gene matches: 2. CDR3 nucleotides: TGTGCCAGCAGTGAACGACTAGCGGGAGCCAATGAGCAGTTCTTC. It is translated as CASSERLAGANEQFF.

This chain joins TRBV15 and TRBJ1-6, with D maybe TRBD1 (6 bases). V was cut by 1 base and J by 7 bases, with 11 bases left in between. The germline CDR1 and CDR2 sequences are LNHNV and YYDKDF (reference sequence). CDR3 length: 15 residues. CDR3 DNA: TGTGCCACCAGCAGAGCAAAGGGGGAAAATTCACCCCTCCACTTT. Its translation: CATSRAKGENSPLHF. Full variable domain (rest looked up from reference TRBV15 and TRBJ1-6): DAMVIQNPRYQVTQFGKPVTLSCSQTLNHNVMYWYQQKSSQAPKLLFHYYDKDFNNEADTPDNFQSRRPNTSFCFLDIRSPGLGDTAMYLCATSRAKGENSPLHFGNGTRLTVT.